This T cell receptor beta chain was sequenced in a study of chemoradiotherapy in HPV16-positive cancers (dated 2022 in TCRdb). Regarding the study in general: Functional T-cell assays on cells from two HPV16-positive patients defined candidate HPV-specific T-cell clones and common TCR motifs. Whether T-cell immunity against the HPV oncoproteins E6 and E7 changes during chemoradiotherapy and whether survival is affected by this immunity were examined in the study. The candidate HPV-specific TCRs and motifs were subsequently tracked in TCR repertoires obtained from some 80 patients with HPV-related cancers. The full study reports these points: In HPV16-positive patients, expansion of HPV-responsive T cells during chemoradiotherapy was found to be associated with improved recurrence-free survival. Only two HPV16-positive patients were used to derive the functional definition of HPV-specific T cells, and the survival association was reported for HPV16-positive patients. Expansion of candidate HPV-specific clones and E7-related TCR motifs was observed in the tumor microenvironment during treatment, whereas no such expansion was observed for non-HPV-specific T cells.

Repertoires were sampled repeatedly over the course of chemoradiotherapy so that clonal expansion in the tumor microenvironment could be followed. Libraries were made using the immunoSEQ multiplex PCR assay. TCRdb holds this immuneACCESS table with in-frame rearrangements only. Some clones are missing; in checked studies, unresolved V genes explain under half, and the rest has no known cause. Present in this sample are over 10,000 clones, 75% to 90% of which were seen just once. Around 23% of the sample goes to the ten largest clones. With respect to this clone: The antigen it recognizes is unknown. No much larger clone exists at a distance of one base, and base qualities are not known.

V is shortened by 1 base, J by 3 bases, and the region joining them spans 9 bases. The CDR3 holds 14 amino acids from the cysteine to the phenylalanine. The kept DNA is CDR3 alone, 42 bases in frame from the first base. CDR1 SGHVS and CDR2 FQNEAQ were looked up in the germline V gene. The receptor was isolated from a human donor with HPV-associated anogenital cancer. The rearranged segments are TRBV7-8 and TRBJ2-5; TRBD1 might be the D gene, on 5 matching bases. Sample: blood, taken from a patient who underwent chemoradiotherapy. The sequence in DNA is TGTGCCAGCAGCTTAGAGTCCAGGGAAGAGACCCAGTACTTC. It specifies CASSLESREETQYF. Beyond the CDR3, the reference TRBV7-8 and TRBJ2-5 genes provide the residues; the full variable domain reads: GAGVSQSPRYKVAKRGQDVALRCDPISGHVSLFWYQQALGQGPEFLTYFQNEAQLDKSGLPSDRFFAERPEGSVSTLKIQRTQQEDSAVYLCASSLESREETQYFGPGTRLLVL.